This T cell receptor (beta chain) emerged from a study of shared clonotypes between healthy human individuals. As concerns this clone: Its antigen is not known. Other DNA sequences in this specimen translate into the identical CDR3.

The data were produced by immunoSEQ multiplex PCR, yet TCRdb's version contains in-frame clones alone and is incomplete. The sample lists about 2.5 million clones, around 93% occurring once. CDR1 SGDLS and CDR2 YYNGEE come from the germline V gene. Trimming took 2 bases from V and 0 from J, leaving 12 bases between them. The CDR3 totals 15 residues. Study conclusions and caveats: Naive subsets usually exceeded memory subsets in estimated richness.

The chain is built from TRBV9 and TRBJ2-7; D tentatively fits TRBD1 or TRBD2 (5 bases each). The receptor was isolated from a man aged 18 to 30 in good health. Some clones in this sample may be carry-over from other donors' samples. The specimen was naive CD4+ T cells from PBMCs. Specified subset: CD45RA+ positively selected. The CDR3 DNA is TGTGCCAGCAGCGTTTCCGGGACCCACTCCTACGAGCAGTACTTC. Translated: CASSVSGTHSYEQYF.